What follows are 5 T cell receptor beta chains derived from one specimen sequenced in a study of T cell changes during pregnancy in multiple sclerosis (dated by TCRdb to about 2019). Library preparation employed the immunoSEQ multiplex PCR assay. TCRdb stores this immuneACCESS table with in-frame sequences only. Part of the clones is absent; in the studies checked, under half of the shortfall reflects unresolved V genes, and no reason is known for the rest. The sample table holds around 74,000 clones, of which roughly nine tenths were seen once. Together, the top ten hold around 3.2% of the sample. The sample was peripheral blood, taken before pregnancy. The receptors were gathered from a female donor with multiple sclerosis, enrolled in a pregnancy study.

The CDR3 loop reads CAWGTGGANVLTF. CDR3 sequence (DNA): TGTGCCTGGGGGACAGGTGGGGCCAACGTCCTGACTTTC. This chain uses TRBV30 with TRBJ2-6, with 8 bases matching TRBD1. V lost 5 bases, J lost 3 bases, and 0 bases stayed unmatched. The CDR3 totals 13 residues. Germline values: CDR1 GTSNPN, CDR2 SVGIG (reference sequence). Full variable domain (outside the CDR3, taken from reference TRBV30 and TRBJ2-6): SQTIHQWPATLVQPVGSPLSLECTVEGTSNPNLYWYRQAAGRGLQLLFYSVGIGQISSEVPQNLSASRPQDRQFILSSKKLLLSDSGFYLCAWGTGGANVLTFGAGSRLTVL.

The chain links TRBV19 to TRBJ2-5, with 8 bases identical to TRBD1. The CDR3 is 15 residues long. CDR1 and CDR2 from the germline V gene are LNHDA and SQIVND (reference sequence). The V and J ends lost 6 bases and 7 bases, in that order; junction bases with no gene match: 13. This CDR3 reads CASSPTSGGKVTQYF. CDR3 DNA: TGTGCCAGTAGCCCTACGTCAGGGGGCAAGGTGACCCAGTACTTC.

The rearrangement joins TRBV19 to TRBJ2-5; 10 positions agree with TRBD2. Unmatched junction bases numbered 12, after V lost 1 base and J lost 4 bases. Germline V gene lookup returns CDR1 LNHDA and CDR2 SQIVND (reference sequence). The CDR3 is 18 amino acids. CDR3 loop: CASSIGPPGLAGAETQYF. The DNA for the CDR3 is TGTGCCAGTAGTATAGGCCCCCCCGGGCTAGCGGGAGCAGAGACCCAGTACTTC.

V is TRBV6-4 and J is TRBJ2-7; no firm D call. Germline V lookup: CDR1 MRHNA, CDR2 SNTAGT. Trimming took off 2 bases at V and 0 bases at J, with 11 bases between the two ends. The CDR3 consists of 15 residues. This CDR3 reads CASSDRAESSYEQYF. As DNA, the CDR3 is TGTGCCAGCAGTGACCGAGCCGAAAGCTCCTACGAGCAGTACTTC.

The chain is built from TRBV18 and TRBJ2-1, with 12 bases aligning to TRBD2. V lost 1 base to trimming and J lost 1 base; unmatched junction nucleotides: 2. Per the germline V gene, CDR1 is KGHSH and CDR2 is LQKENI. CDR3 length: 17 amino acids. Here the CDR3 DNA reads TGTGCCAGCTCACCACAAGGACTAGCGGGGTCCTACAATGAGCAGTTCTTC. It is translated as CASSPQGLAGSYNEQFF. The full variable domain, in which reference TRBV18 and TRBJ2-1 provide the parts outside the CDR3, is NAGVMQNPRHLVRRRGQEARLRCSPMKGHSHVYWYRQLPEEGLKFMVYLQKENIIDESGMPKERFSAEFPKEGPSILRIQQVVRGDSAAYFCASSPQGLAGSYNEQFFGPGTRLTVL.